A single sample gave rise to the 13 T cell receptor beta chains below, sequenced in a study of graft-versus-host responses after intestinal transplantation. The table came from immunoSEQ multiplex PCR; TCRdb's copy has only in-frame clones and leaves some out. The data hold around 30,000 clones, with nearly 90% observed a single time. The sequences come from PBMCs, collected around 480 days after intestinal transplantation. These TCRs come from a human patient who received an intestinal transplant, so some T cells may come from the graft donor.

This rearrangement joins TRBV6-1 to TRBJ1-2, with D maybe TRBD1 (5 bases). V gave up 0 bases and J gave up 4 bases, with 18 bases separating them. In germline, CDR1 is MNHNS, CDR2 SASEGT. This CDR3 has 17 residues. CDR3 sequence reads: CASSEAGYPSGFYGYTF. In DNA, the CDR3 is TGTGCCAGCAGTGAAGCGGGTTACCCTTCAGGGTTCTATGGCTACACCTTC.

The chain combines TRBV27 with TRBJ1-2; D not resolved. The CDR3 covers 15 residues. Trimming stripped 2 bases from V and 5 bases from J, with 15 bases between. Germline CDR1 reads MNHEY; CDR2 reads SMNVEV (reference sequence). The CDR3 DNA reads TGTGCCAGCAGTTTAGTTCATCCTTCCACTTATGGCTACACCTTC. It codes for CASSLVHPSTYGYTF.

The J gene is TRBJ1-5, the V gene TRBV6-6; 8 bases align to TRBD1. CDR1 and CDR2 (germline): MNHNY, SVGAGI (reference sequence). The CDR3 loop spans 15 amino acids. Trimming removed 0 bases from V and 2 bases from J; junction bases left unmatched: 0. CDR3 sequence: CASSYSGQGNQPQHF. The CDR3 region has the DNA TGTGCCAGCAGTTACTCGGGACAGGGCAATCAGCCCCAGCATTTT.

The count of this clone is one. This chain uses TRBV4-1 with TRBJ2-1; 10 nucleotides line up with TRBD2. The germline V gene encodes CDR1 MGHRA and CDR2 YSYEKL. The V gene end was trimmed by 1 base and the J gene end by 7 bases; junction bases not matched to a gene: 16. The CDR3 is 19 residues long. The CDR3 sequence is CASSQAWASGSPTLNEQFF. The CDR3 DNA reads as TGCGCCAGCAGCCAAGCTTGGGCTAGCGGGAGTCCCACGCTTAATGAGCAGTTCTTC.

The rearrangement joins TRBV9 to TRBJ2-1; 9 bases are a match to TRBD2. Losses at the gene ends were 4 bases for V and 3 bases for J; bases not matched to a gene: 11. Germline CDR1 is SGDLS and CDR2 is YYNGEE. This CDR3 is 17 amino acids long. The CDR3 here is CASSPPGRREGYNEQFF. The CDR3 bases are TGTGCCAGCAGCCCACCAGGCAGGCGGGAGGGCTACAATGAGCAGTTCTTC.

The chain's CDR3 is CASSFAGGDYGYTF. The CDR3 region has the DNA TGTGCCAGCAGTTTTGCAGGGGGCGACTATGGCTACACCTTC. The gene calls are TRBV27 and TRBJ1-2; 8 bases are a match to TRBD1. CDR1 is MNHEY and CDR2 is SMNVEV in the germline V gene (reference sequence). Trimming removed 3 bases from V and 3 bases from J; junction bases left unmatched: 3. The CDR3 runs 14 residues.

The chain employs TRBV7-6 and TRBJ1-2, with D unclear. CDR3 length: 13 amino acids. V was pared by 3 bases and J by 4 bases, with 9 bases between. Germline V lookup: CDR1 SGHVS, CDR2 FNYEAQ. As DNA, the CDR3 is TGTGCCAGCAGCTTGGAGTGGAGCTATGGCTACACCTTC. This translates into CASSLEWSYGYTF.

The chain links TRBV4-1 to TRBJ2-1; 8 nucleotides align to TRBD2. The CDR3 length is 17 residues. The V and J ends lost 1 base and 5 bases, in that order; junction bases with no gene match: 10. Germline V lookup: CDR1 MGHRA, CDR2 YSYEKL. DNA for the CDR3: TGCGCCAGCAGCCAAGTCAGGACGGGAGGGGCTGACAATGAGCAGTTCTTC. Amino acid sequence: CASSQVRTGGADNEQFF.

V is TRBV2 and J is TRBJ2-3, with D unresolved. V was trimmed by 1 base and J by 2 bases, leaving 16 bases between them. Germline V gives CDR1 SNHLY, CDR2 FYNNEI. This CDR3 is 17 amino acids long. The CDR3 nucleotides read TGTGCCAGCAGTGAAGTTGATTTGCCCCAAGTCACAGATACGCAGTATTTT. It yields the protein CASSEVDLPQVTDTQYF.

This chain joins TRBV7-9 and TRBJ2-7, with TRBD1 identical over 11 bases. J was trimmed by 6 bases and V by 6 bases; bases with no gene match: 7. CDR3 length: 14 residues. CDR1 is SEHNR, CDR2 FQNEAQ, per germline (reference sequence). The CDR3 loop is CASSPGGQGVEQYF. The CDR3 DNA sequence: TGTGCCAGCAGTCCGGGGGGACAGGGGGTCGAGCAGTACTTC.

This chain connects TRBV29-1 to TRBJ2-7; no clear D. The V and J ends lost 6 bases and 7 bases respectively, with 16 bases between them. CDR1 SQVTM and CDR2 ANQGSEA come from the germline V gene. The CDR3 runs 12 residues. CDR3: CSVEIEVQEQYF. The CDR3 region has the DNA TGCAGCGTCGAAATCGAAGTACAGGAGCAGTACTTC.

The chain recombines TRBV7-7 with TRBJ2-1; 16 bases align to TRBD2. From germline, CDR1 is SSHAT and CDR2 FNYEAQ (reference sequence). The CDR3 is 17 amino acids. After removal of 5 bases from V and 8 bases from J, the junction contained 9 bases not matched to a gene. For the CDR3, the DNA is TGTGCCAGCAGCCCCGGGGGACTAGCGGGAGGGCATCATGAGCAGTTCTTC. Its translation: CASSPGGLAGGHHEQFF.

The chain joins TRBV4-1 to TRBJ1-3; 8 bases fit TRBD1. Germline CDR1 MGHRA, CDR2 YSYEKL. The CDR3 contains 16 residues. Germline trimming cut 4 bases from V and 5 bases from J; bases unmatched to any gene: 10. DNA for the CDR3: TGCGCCAGCAGCCCTAGGGCAGGGGGCTTTCGAAACACCATATATTTT. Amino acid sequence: CASSPRAGGFRNTIYF.